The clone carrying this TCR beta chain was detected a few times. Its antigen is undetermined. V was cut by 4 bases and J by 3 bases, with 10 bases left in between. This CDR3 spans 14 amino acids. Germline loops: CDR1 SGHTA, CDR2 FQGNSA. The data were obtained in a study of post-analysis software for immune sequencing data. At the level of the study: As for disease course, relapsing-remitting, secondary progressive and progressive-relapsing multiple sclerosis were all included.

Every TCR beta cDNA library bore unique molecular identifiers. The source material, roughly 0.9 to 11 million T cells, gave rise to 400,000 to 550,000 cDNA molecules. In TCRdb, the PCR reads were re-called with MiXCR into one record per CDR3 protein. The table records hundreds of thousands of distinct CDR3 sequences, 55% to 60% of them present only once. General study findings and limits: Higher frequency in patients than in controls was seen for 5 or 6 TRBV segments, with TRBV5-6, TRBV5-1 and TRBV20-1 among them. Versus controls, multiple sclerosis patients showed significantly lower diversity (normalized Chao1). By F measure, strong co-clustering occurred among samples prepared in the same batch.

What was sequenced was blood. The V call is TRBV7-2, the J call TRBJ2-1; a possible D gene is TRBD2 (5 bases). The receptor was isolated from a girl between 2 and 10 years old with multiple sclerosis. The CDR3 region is CASSSIGDYNEQFF. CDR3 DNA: TGTGCCAGCAGCTCAATCGGGGACTACAATGAGCAGTTCTTC. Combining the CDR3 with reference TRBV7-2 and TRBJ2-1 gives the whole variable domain GAGVSQSPSNKVTEKGKDVELRCDPISGHTALYWYRQSLGQGLEFLIYFQGNSAPDKSGLPSDRFSAERTGGSVSTLTIQRTQQEDSAVYLCASSSIGDYNEQFFGPGTRLTVL.